This TCR beta chain was sequenced in a study of blood T cell repertoires in COVID-19. Study background: PBMCs, B-cell-depleted T cells, or T cells provided the cDNA or gDNA that made up the material.

V dropped 6 bases and J dropped 2 bases, with 11 bases sitting between them. Per germline, CDR1 MNHEY and CDR2 SVGEGT. The CDR3 totals 14 residues. Sequenced by immunoSEQ multiplex PCR; TCRdb stores in-frame clones only, minus some. In the table there are some 200,000 clones, approximately 89% of which are singletons. The source is a man aged 35-49 years with active or convalescent COVID-19. The J gene is TRBJ1-5, the V gene TRBV6-2 or TRBV6-3, with D tentatively TRBD1 (5 bases). Sequenced: peripheral blood. CDR3 loop: CASSFGGRNQPQHF. CDR3 nucleotides: TGTGCCAGCAGCTTCGGGGGTCGCAATCAGCCCCAGCATTTT.